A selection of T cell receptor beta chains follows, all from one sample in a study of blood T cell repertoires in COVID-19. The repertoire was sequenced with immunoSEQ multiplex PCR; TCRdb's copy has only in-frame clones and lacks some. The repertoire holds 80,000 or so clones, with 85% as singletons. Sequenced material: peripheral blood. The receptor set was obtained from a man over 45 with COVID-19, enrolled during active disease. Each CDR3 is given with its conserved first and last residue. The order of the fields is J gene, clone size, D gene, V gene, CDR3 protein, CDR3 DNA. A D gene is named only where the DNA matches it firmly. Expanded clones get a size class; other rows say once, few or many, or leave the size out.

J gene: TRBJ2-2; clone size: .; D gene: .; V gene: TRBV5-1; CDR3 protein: CASSLVAGKTGELFF; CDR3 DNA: TGCGCCAGCAGCCTCGTCGCAGGGAAAACTGGGGAGCTGTTTTTT
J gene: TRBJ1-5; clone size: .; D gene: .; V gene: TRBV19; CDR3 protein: CASSVQGTSNQPQHF; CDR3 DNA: TGTGCCAGTAGTGTCCAGGGGACATCTAATCAGCCCCAGCATTTT
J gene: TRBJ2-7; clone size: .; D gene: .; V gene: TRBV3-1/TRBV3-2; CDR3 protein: CASSQAGGPSSYEQYF; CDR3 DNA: TGTGCCAGCAGCCAAGCGGGCGGGCCAAGCTCCTACGAGCAGTACTTC
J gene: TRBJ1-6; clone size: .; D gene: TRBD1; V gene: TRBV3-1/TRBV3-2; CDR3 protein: CASSGGQGRSPLHF; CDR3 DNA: TGTGCCAGCAGCGGGGGACAGGGCCGGTCACCCCTCCACTTT
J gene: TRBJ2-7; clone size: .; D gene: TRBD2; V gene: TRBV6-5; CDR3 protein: CASSYSEGGREQYF; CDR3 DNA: TGTGCCAGCAGTTACTCGGAGGGAGGGCGCGAGCAGTACTTC
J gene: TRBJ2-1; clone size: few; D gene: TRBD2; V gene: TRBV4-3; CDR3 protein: CASSPITSGVSYNEQFF; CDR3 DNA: TGCGCCAGCAGCCCAATAACTAGCGGGGTCTCCTACAATGAGCAGTTCTTC
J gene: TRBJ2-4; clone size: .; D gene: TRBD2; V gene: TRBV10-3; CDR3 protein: CAISESSGTSGRINIQYF; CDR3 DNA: TGTGCCATCAGTGAGTCGAGCGGGACTAGCGGGAGGATAAACATTCAGTACTTC
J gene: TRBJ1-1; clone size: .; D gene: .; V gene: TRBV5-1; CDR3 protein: CASSQQMLNTEAFF; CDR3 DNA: TGCGCCAGCAGCCAACAGATGTTGAACACTGAAGCTTTCTTT
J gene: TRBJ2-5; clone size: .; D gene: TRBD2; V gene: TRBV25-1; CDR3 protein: CARGTGTSGRAETQYF; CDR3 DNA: TGTGCCAGGGGCACCGGGACTAGCGGGAGGGCAGAGACCCAGTACTTC
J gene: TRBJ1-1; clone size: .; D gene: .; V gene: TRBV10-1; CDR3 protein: CATQGNIEAFF; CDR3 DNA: TGCGCCACACAGGGAAATATCGAAGCTTTCTTT
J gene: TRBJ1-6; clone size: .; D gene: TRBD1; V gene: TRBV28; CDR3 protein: CASRPRTGGLSPLHF; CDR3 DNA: TGTGCCAGCAGACCCCGGACAGGGGGCTTGTCACCCCTCCACTTT
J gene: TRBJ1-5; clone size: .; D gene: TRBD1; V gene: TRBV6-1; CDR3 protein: CASSARDRGLNQPQHF; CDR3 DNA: TGTGCCAGCAGTGCTCGGGACAGGGGGCTCAATCAGCCCCAGCATTTT
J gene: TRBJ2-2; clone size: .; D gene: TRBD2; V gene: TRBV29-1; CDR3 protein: CSVAAGVLTGELFF; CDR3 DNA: TGCAGCGTTGCGGCGGGAGTCTTGACCGGGGAGCTGTTTTTT
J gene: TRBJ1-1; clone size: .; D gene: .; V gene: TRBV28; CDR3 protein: CASSRGGAATEAFF; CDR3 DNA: TGTGCCAGCAGTCGCGGGGGGGCGGCCACTGAAGCTTTCTTT
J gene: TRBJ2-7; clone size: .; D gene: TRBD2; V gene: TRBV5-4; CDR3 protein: CASSLVGGSSYEQYF; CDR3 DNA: TGTGCCAGCAGCTTGGTGGGAGGGAGCTCCTACGAGCAGTACTTC
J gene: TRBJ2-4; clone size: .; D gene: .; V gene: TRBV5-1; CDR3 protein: CASSSSSRGNIQYF; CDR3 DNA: TGCGCCAGCAGCTCGTCCTCTCGGGGTAACATTCAGTACTTC
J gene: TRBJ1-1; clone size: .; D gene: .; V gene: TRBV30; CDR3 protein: CAWDPLRGTEAFF; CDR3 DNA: TGTGCCTGGGACCCACTTAGGGGGACTGAAGCTTTCTTT
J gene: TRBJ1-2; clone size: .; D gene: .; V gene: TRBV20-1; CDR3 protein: CSARPGDGYTF; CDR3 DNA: TGCAGTGCTAGGCCGGGGGATGGCTACACCTTC
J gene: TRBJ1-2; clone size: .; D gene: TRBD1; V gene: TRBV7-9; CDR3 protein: CASSPRDRGVGGYTF; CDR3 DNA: TGTGCCAGCAGCCCCCGGGACAGGGGTGTAGGAGGCTACACCTTC
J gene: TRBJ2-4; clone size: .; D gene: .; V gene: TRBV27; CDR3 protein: CASSLSNGLAKNIQYF; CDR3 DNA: TGTGCCAGCAGTTTATCGAACGGACTAGCCAAAAACATTCAGTACTTC
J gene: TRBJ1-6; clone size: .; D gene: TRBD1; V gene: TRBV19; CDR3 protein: CASTSDRGRSPLHF; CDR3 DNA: TGTGCCAGTACCTCGGACAGGGGGAGGTCACCCCTCCACTTT
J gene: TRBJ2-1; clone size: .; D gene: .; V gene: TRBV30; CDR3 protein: CAWSRKPNYNEQFF; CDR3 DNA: TGTGCCTGGAGTAGAAAGCCCAACTACAATGAGCAGTTCTTC
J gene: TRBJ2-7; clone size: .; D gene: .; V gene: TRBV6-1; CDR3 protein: CASSEAFGDEQYF; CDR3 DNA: TGTGCCAGCAGTGAAGCGTTCGGGGACGAGCAGTACTTC
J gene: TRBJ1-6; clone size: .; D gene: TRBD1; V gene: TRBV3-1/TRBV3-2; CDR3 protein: CASSQIGQGDSPLHF; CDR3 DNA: TGTGCCAGCAGCCAAATAGGACAGGGAGATTCACCCCTCCACTTT
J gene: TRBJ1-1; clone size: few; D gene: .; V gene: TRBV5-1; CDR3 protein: CASRGVGSILDTEAFF; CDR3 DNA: TGCGCCAGCAGGGGCGTAGGCTCTATTCTGGACACTGAAGCTTTCTTT
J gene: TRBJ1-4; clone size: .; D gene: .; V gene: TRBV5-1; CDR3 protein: CASSLEGVREKLFF; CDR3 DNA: TGCGCCAGCAGCTTGGAGGGGGTTCGGGAAAAACTGTTTTTT
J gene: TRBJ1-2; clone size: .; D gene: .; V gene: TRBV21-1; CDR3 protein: CASSKKNRGGRYYGYTF; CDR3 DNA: TGTGCCAGCAGCAAGAAGAACAGGGGAGGTCGATACTATGGCTACACCTTC
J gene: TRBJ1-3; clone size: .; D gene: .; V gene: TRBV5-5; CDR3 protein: CASSLETGASSGNTIYF; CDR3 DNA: TGTGCCAGCAGCTTGGAGACAGGCGCAAGCTCTGGAAACACCATATATTTT
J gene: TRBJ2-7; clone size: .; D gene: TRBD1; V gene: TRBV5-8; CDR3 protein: CASRSRDRSSYEQYF; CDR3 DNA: TGTGCCAGCAGATCACGGGACAGGTCATCCTACGAGCAGTACTTC
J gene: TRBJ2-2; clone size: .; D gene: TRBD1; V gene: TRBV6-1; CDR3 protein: CASSGRTGDTGELFF; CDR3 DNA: TGTGCCAGCAGTGGCCGGACAGGGGACACCGGGGAGCTGTTTTTT
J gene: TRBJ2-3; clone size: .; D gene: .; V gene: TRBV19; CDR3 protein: CASTSRGSSPDTQYF; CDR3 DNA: TGTGCCAGTACCTCGCGAGGGTCTAGCCCAGATACGCAGTATTTT
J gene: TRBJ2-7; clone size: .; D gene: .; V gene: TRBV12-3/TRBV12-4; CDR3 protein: CASSLGQTYEQYF; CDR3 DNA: TGTGCCAGCAGTTTGGGCCAAACCTACGAGCAGTACTTC
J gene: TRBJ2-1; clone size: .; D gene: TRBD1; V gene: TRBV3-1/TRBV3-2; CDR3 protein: CASSKGQGADEQFF; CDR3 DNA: TGTGCCAGCAGCAAGGGACAGGGGGCCGATGAGCAGTTCTTC
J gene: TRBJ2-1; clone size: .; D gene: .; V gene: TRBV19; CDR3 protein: CASISDTYNEQFF; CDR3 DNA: TGTGCCAGTATAAGCGATACCTACAATGAGCAGTTCTTC
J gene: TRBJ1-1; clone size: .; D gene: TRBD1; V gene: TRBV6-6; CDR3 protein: CASSSTGRTEAFF; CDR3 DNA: TGTGCCAGCAGTTCGACAGGGAGGACTGAAGCTTTCTTT
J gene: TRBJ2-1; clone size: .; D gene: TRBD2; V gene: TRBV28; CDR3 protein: CASSRSRDYGHEQFF; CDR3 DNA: TGTGCCAGCAGTAGAAGCCGGGACTACGGGCATGAGCAGTTCTTC
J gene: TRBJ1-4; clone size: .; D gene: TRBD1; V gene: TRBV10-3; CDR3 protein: CAISPTGINEKLFF; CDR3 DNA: TGTGCCATCAGCCCGACAGGGATTAATGAAAAACTGTTTTTT
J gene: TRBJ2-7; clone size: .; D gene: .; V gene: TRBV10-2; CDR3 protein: CASSDNSFIGEQYF; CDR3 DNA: TGCGCCAGCAGTGATAACAGCTTTATAGGCGAGCAGTACTTC
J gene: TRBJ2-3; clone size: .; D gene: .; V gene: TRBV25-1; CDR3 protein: CASSESTSSGSGYF; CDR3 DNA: TGTGCCAGCAGTGAGTCCACTTCAAGCGGGTCCGGGTATTTT
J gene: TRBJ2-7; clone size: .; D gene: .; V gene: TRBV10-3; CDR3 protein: CAMGRGGGSYEQYF; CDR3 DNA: TGTGCCATGGGGAGAGGCGGAGGCTCCTACGAGCAGTACTTC
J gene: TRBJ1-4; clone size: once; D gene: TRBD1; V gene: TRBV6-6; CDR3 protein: CASRRKGQGAVRTNEKLFF; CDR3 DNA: TGTGCCAGCAGGCGAAAGGGACAGGGGGCAGTTCGGACTAATGAAAAACTGTTTTTT
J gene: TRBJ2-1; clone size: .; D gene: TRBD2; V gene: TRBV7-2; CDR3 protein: CASSLTGLSTNEQFF; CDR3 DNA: TGTGCCAGCAGCTTAACGGGACTAAGTACGAATGAGCAGTTCTTC
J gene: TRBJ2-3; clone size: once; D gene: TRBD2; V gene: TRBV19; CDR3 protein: CASSTAGARTDTQYF; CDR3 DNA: TGTGCCAGCTCAACCGCGGGAGCCCGCACAGATACGCAGTATTTT
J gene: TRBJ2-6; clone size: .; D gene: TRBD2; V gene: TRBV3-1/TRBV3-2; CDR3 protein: CASSQRGLGSGANVLTF; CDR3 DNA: TGTGCCAGCAGCCAACGAGGACTAGGCTCTGGGGCCAACGTCCTGACTTTC
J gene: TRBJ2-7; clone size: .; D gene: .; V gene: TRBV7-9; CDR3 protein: CASTLSTGLGEQYF; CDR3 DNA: TGTGCCAGCACCCTCTCAACAGGGCTTGGCGAGCAGTACTTC